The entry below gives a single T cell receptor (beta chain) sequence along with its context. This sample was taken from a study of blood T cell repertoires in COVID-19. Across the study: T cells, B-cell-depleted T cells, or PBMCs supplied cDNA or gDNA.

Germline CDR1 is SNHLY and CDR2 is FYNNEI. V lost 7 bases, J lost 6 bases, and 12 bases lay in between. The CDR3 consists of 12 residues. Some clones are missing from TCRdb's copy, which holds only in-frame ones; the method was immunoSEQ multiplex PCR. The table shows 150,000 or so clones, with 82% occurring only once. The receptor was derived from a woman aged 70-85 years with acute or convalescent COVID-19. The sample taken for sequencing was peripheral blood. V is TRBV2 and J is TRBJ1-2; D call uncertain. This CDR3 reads CASNRGKDGYTF. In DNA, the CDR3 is TGTGCCAGCAATAGAGGGAAGGATGGCTACACCTTC.